The table lists the clone carrying this T cell receptor (beta chain) with many counts. As yet, its antigen is unknown. The sample is drawn from a study of CD8 T cells in ankylosing spondylitis. Via MiXCR, TCRdb re-called the 5' RACE reads, giving one row per CDR3 protein. In the table there are 400,000 to 450,000 distinct CDR3 sequences, about 15% of which are singletons. General study results and limits: The disease-linked clones had a CD8+ phenotype and low blood frequencies. One TCR beta motif, made up of roughly eight highly homologous variants, appeared characteristic of ankylosing spondylitis blood.

Germline CDR1 and CDR2: MGHRA and YSYEKL. V was pared by 0 bases and J by 5 bases, with 11 bases between. The CDR3 spans 15 residues. Sequencing input: blood, either unsorted or a sorted T cell fraction (not recorded which). This receptor was identified in a male donor with ankylosing spondylitis. The genes are TRBV4-1 and TRBJ1-5; D gene ambiguous. The CDR3 DNA follows: TGCGCCAGCAGCCAAGAGTCTCCGGGTTATCAGCCCCAGCATTTT. It is translated as CASSQESPGYQPQHF.